These 25 T cell receptor beta chains share one sample of origin, sequenced in a study of radiotherapy plus CTLA-4 blockade in lung cancer. The repertoire was sequenced with immunoSEQ multiplex PCR; TCRdb's copy has only in-frame clones and lacks some. The sample holds 45,000 or so clones; roughly four fifths are singletons and the top ten take about 3.8%. The material was peripheral blood, obtained from a patient treated with radiotherapy plus ipilimumab. These receptors were collected from a human donor with non-small cell lung cancer who had a complete response to radiotherapy plus ipilimumab.

This clone appeared once. V gene TRBV30 combines with J gene TRBJ1-5; D not certain. This CDR3 region has 16 residues. Trimming shortened V by 0 bases and J by 5 bases, and 17 bases separated the two germline ends. From germline, CDR1 is GTSNPN and CDR2 SVGIG (reference sequence). The CDR3 bases are TGTGCCTGGAGTGTATCTGGAGCGTCCGGCCATCAGCCCCAGCATTTT. Translation: CAWSVSGASGHQPQHF.

V is TRBV9 and J is TRBJ2-6, with TRBD1 matching 9 bases. Germline CDR1 and CDR2: SGDLS and YYNGEE. CDR3 size: 17 residues. Trimming took 2 bases from V and 0 from J; bases not matched to a gene: 3. This chain's CDR3 is CASSVTGGISGANVLTF. The CDR3 nucleotides read TGTGCCAGCAGCGTGACAGGGGGGATCTCTGGGGCCAACGTCCTGACTTTC.

The J gene is TRBJ1-2, the V gene TRBV28; D is perhaps TRBD1 (5 bases). From germline, CDR1 is MDHEN and CDR2 SYDVKM. V was pared by 8 bases and J by 8 bases, with 9 bases between. The CDR3 extends over 10 amino acids. The CDR3 DNA reads as TGTGCCAGCCAGGGATTGGGCTACACCTTC. Protein sequence: CASQGLGYTF.

V is TRBV6-5 and J is TRBJ2-7, with 9 bases lining up with TRBD2. The CDR3 contains 15 residues. From germline, CDR1 is MNHEY and CDR2 SVGAGI. V gave up 0 bases and J gave up 6 bases; unmatched junction bases: 6. CDR3: CASSYSSGSYSEQYF. The CDR3 nucleotides are TGTGCCAGCAGTTACTCTAGCGGGAGTTATTCCGAGCAGTACTTC.

The chain couples TRBV5-1 to TRBJ2-2; 8 positions agree with TRBD1. The trim removed 3 bases at V and 5 bases at J, leaving 9 bases unmatched. The CDR3 contains 16 residues. Germline V lookup: CDR1 SGHRS, CDR2 YFSETQ. CDR3 amino acids: CASSYSGQAGTGELFF. For the CDR3, the DNA is TGCGCCAGCAGCTACTCGGGACAGGCGGGGACCGGGGAGCTGTTTTTT. Filled out from reference TRBV5-1 and TRBJ2-2, the complete variable domain reads KAGVTQTPRYLIKTRGQQVTLSCSPISGHRSVSWYQQTPGQGLQFLFEYFSETQRNKGNFPGRFSGRQFSNSRSEMNVSTLELGDSALYLCASSYSGQAGTGELFFGEGSRLTVL.

In its sample, this clone was seen once. The rearrangement joins TRBV6-5 to TRBJ2-1, with 10 bases fitting TRBD2. The CDR3 loop spans 16 amino acids. CDR1 MNHEY and CDR2 SVGAGI come from the germline V gene. Losses at the gene ends were 2 bases for V and 5 bases for J; bases not matched to a gene: 6. The CDR3 reads CASSYVSLAGDNEQFF. The CDR3 bases are TGTGCCAGCAGTTACGTGTCCCTAGCGGGGGACAATGAGCAGTTCTTC.

The chain employs TRBV2 and TRBJ1-5, with D unclear. The germline V and J ends were trimmed by 7 bases and 2 bases, with 12 bases remaining between them. This CDR3 contains 14 residues. Germline V gene lookup returns CDR1 SNHLY and CDR2 FYNNEI. Here the CDR3 reads CASIGQARNQPQHF. The DNA of the CDR3 is TGTGCCAGCATTGGGCAGGCCCGCAATCAGCCCCAGCATTTT. Full variable domain (outside the CDR3, taken from reference TRBV2 and TRBJ1-5): EPEVTQTPSHQVTQMGQEVILRCVPISNHLYFYWYRQILGQKVEFLVSFYNNEISEKSEIFDDQFSVERPDGSNFTLKIRSTKLEDSAMYFCASIGQARNQPQHFGDGTRLSIL.

This sequence joins TRBV9 and TRBJ1-3, with D perhaps matching TRBD1 (5 bases). CDR3 size: 13 residues. Germline V gives CDR1 SGDLS, CDR2 YYNGEE. V was cut by 2 bases and J by 8 bases, with 11 bases left in between. CDR3 nucleotide sequence: TGTGCCAGCAGCGTGAACAGGTTTGACACCATATATTTT. This codes for CASSVNRFDTIYF.

The chain has TRBV27 and TRBJ2-1, with 10 bases lining up with TRBD1. With 4 bases clipped from V and 3 bases from J, the junction kept 6 bases outside the gene matches. Germline CDR1 reads MNHEY; CDR2 reads SMNVEV (reference sequence). CDR3 length: 16 amino acids. The CDR3 DNA reads TGTGCCAGCAGTTCCCCCGGGACAGGGGTCTACAATGAGCAGTTCTTC. Translated: CASSSPGTGVYNEQFF.

V and J are TRBV11-2 and TRBJ2-4; D unresolved. V dropped 7 bases and J dropped 6 bases, with 19 bases sitting between them. Germline V gene lookup returns CDR1 SGHAT and CDR2 FQNNGV. This CDR3 is built from 15 residues. CDR3 nucleotides: TGTGCCAGCACACCCGGGTCCCTGAGTGGAAACATTCAGTACTTC. Its translation is CASTPGSLSGNIQYF.

The chain uses TRBV18 and TRBJ2-7; possible D gene TRBD1, 5 bases. Germline CDR1 and CDR2: KGHSH and LQKENI. Trimming took off 2 bases at V and 6 bases at J, with 14 bases between the two ends. There are 14 residues in the CDR3. Here the CDR3 reads CASSPFIGDAEQYF. CDR3 DNA sequence: TGTGCCAGCTCACCATTTATAGGGGATGCCGAGCAGTACTTC.

This clone was counted between two and nine times. The genes are TRBV4-3 and TRBJ1-1; perhaps TRBD1 as D (5 bases). Germline V gene lookup returns CDR1 LGHNA and CDR2 YSLEER. The V gene lost 0 bases and the J gene lost 4 bases, with 9 bases spanning the gap. There are 14 residues in the CDR3. CDR3 DNA sequence: TGCGCCAGCAGCCAAGAAGGAGGGGCCACTGAAGCTTTCTTT. This gives the protein CASSQEGGATEAFF.

The chain couples TRBV6-5 to TRBJ1-1, with 8 bases aligning to TRBD1. The CDR3 has 14 amino acids. After removal of 6 bases from V and 5 bases from J, the junction contained 8 bases not matched to a gene. Germline CDR1 MNHEY, CDR2 SVGAGI. The CDR3 is CASREQGVRTEAFF. The CDR3 DNA sequence: TGTGCCAGCAGAGAACAGGGGGTAAGGACTGAAGCTTTCTTT.

This clone was seen a few times. A junction boundary mismatches the germline segment, possibly from a read error. The CDR3 DNA sequence: TGTGCCAGCAGCCGAGTCACTAGGTCTTTT. This translates into CASSRVTRSF. This chain links TRBV5-8 with TRBJ2-3; maybe TRBD2 (5 bases). Germline V gene data show CDR1 as SGHTS and CDR2 as YDEGEE. The CDR3 consists of 10 residues.

The V call is TRBV7-9, the J call TRBJ2-5, with TRBD1 identical over 9 bases. The closer fit of TRBJ2-7 to the DNA end suggests the J call may be wrong. The CDR3 is 16 residues long. Germline CDR1 SEHNR, CDR2 FQNEAQ (reference sequence). CDR3 sequence reads: CASSPRGQGGIYEQYF. In DNA form, the CDR3 reads TGTGCCAGCAGCCCCCGGGGACAGGGAGGAATCTACGAGCAGTACTTC.

V gene TRBV7-9 combines with J gene TRBJ2-5; weak D call: TRBD1 (6 bases). This CDR3 contains 12 residues. Trimming left V 5 bases short and J 5 bases short, with 9 bases between. Germline assignment: CDR1 SEHNR and CDR2 FQNEAQ (reference sequence). CDR3 sequence reads: CASSRDRETQYF. In DNA, the CDR3 is TGTGCCAGCAGCCGTGACAGGGAGACCCAGTACTTC.

This clone came up a few times. The chain couples TRBV6-6 to TRBJ1-3; 7 bases map to TRBD1. The CDR3 is made up of 15 amino acids. Germline lookup yields CDR1 MNHNY and CDR2 SVGAGI (reference sequence). Trimming took 6 bases from V and 4 from J; bases not matched to a gene: 9. The CDR3 DNA is TGTGCCAGCAGGATCCCAGGGGGAGGAGGAAACACCATATATTTT. Its translation is CASRIPGGGGNTIYF.

This chain links TRBV9 with TRBJ2-1; TRBD2 matches 9 bases. Germline loops: CDR1 SGDLS, CDR2 YYNGEE. There are 16 residues in the CDR3. V trimming: 0 bases; J trimming: 3 bases; junction bases outside the gene matches: 4. CDR3 sequence (DNA): TGTGCCAGCAGCGTAGGACTAGCGGAATTCTACAATGAGCAGTTCTTC. Protein product: CASSVGLAEFYNEQFF.

The chain recombines TRBV19 with TRBJ2-3; possible D gene TRBD1, 6 bases. This CDR3 contains 15 residues. Germline V gene lookup returns CDR1 LNHDA and CDR2 SQIVND (reference sequence). Trimming stripped 4 bases from V and 6 bases from J, with 17 bases between. The CDR3 DNA follows: TGTGCCAGTAGTACCCGGGACAAGGGCGTGGATACGCAGTATTTT. It is translated as CASSTRDKGVDTQYF.

This clone was counted a single time. The chain is built from TRBV5-6 and TRBJ2-7; perhaps TRBD1 as D (5 bases). This CDR3 has 13 residues. CDR1 and CDR2 (germline): SGHDT, YYEEEE. Between the trimmed V and J ends, which lost 1 base and 2 bases, there was a span of 7 bases. CDR3 amino acids: CASSLLGAYEQYF. CDR3 nucleotide sequence: TGTGCCAGCAGCTTGTTAGGGGCCTACGAGCAGTACTTC. The entire variable domain, with the rest obtained from reference TRBV5-6 and TRBJ2-7, is as follows: DAGVTQSPTHLIKTRGQQVTLRCSPKSGHDTVSWYQQALGQGPQFIFQYYEEEERQRGNFPDRFSGHQFPNYSSELNVNALLLGDSALYLCASSLLGAYEQYFGPGTRLTVT.

The table lists this clone with a count of one. The chain joins TRBV10-1 to TRBJ1-6, with TRBD1 as a possible D gene (5 bases). This CDR3 region has 15 residues. Germline CDR1 reads WNHNN; CDR2 reads SYGVQD (reference sequence). Trimming removed 2 bases at V and 7 bases at J, with 12 bases between. Here the CDR3 reads CASSEDSSWNSPLHF. CDR3 in DNA: TGCGCCAGCAGTGAGGACAGTTCCTGGAATTCACCCCTCCACTTT.

The chain is built from TRBV7-2 and TRBJ2-3; 9 bases match TRBD2. Looked up from germline, CDR1 is SGHTA and CDR2 is FQGNSA. The CDR3 has 15 residues. Trimming at V came to 7 bases and at J to 4 bases, leaving 9 bases not matched to a gene. CDR3: CASTSVGLASDTQYF. The CDR3 nucleotides read TGTGCCAGCACCTCTGTGGGACTAGCCTCAGATACGCAGTATTTT.

This clone was counted a few times. The gene calls are TRBV7-9 and TRBJ1-4; 10 bases agree with TRBD1. Germline V gene sequence: CDR1 SEHNR, CDR2 FQNEAQ (reference sequence). The CDR3 runs to 16 residues. V gave up 5 bases and J gave up 8 bases; unmatched junction bases: 11. The CDR3 DNA sequence: TGTGCCAGCAGCATGGGACAGGGGCCGGTAAGGGAAAAACTGTTTTTT. It specifies CASSMGQGPVREKLFF.

In this sample, this clone turned up a few times. The rearrangement links TRBV28 to TRBJ2-1; 8 bases agree with TRBD2. J was trimmed by 2 bases and V by 4 bases; bases with no gene match: 4. CDR1 and CDR2 from the germline V gene are MDHEN and SYDVKM. The CDR3 runs to 15 residues. This CDR3 is CASSSVGRAYNEQFF. The CDR3, as DNA: TGTGCCAGCAGTTCGGTCGGGAGGGCCTACAATGAGCAGTTCTTC.

The CDR3 reads CASSTGQGVYGYTF. CDR3 nucleotides: TGTGCCAGCAGTACAGGACAGGGAGTCTATGGCTACACCTTC. The V call is TRBV28, the J call TRBJ1-2, with 8 bases matching TRBD1. The junction had 6 bases not matched to a gene; V was cut back by 5 bases and J by 4 bases. CDR1 and CDR2 from the germline V gene are MDHEN and SYDVKM. The CDR3 covers 14 residues.